This T cell receptor beta chain was found in a study of shared clonotypes between healthy human individuals. Naive CD8 cells lacked CD45RO, underwent positive selection for CCR7 and left out terminally differentiated effector memory CD45RA+ cells. Generated by immunoSEQ multiplex PCR, the TCRdb table keeps only in-frame clones and is missing some. The table lists roughly 600,000 clones, 98% of them singletons, with more than 0.3% in the top ten. This TCR came from a man aged 25-40 years in good health. Sequenced material: naive CD8+ T cells sorted from blood.

As DNA, the CDR3 is TGCAGCGTTGCAGGGACAGGGGGCTCCTACAATGAGCAGTTCTTC. Protein: CSVAGTGGSYNEQFF. The chain couples TRBV29-1 to TRBJ2-1; 11 bases are a match to TRBD1. This CDR3 spans 15 amino acids. The germline V gene encodes CDR1 SQVTM and CDR2 ANQGSEA. V was clipped by 4 bases and J by 0 bases; unmatched bases: 2.